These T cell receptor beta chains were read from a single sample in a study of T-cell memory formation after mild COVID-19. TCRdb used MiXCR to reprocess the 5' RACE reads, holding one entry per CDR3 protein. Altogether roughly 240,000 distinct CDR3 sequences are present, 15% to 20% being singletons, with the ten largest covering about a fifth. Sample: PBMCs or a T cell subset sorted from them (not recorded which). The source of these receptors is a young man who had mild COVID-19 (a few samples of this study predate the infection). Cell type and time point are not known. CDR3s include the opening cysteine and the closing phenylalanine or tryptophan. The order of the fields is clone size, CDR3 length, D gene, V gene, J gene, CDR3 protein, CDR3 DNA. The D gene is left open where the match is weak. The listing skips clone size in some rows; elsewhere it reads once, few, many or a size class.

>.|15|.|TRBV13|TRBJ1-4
CASRFGSATNEKLFF
TGTGCCAGCAGATTTGGGAGTGCAACTAATGAAAAACTGTTTTTT
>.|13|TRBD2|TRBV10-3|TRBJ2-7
CAIRLAGTDEQYF
TGTGCCATCAGGCTAGCGGGGACGGACGAGCAGTACTTC
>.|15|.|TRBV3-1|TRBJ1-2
CASSQVPGVFYGYTF
TGTGCCAGCAGCCAAGTGCCGGGGGTTTTCTATGGCTACACCTTC
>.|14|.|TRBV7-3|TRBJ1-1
CASSKGHSNTEAFF
TGTGCCAGCAGCAAGGGCCACTCTAACACTGAAGCTTTCTTT
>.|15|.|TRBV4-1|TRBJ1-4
CASSQERATNEKLFF
TGCGCCAGCAGCCAAGAACGGGCAACTAATGAAAAACTGTTTTTT
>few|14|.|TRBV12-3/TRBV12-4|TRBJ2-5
CASSLRRRQETQYF
TGTGCCAGCAGTTTAAGACGCCGCCAAGAGACCCAGTACTTC
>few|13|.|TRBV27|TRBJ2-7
CASSLTAGGEQYF
TGTGCCAGCAGCCTGACTGCCGGTGGCGAGCAGTACTTC
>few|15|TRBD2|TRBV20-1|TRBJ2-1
CSAEGLAGGYNEQFF
TGCAGTGCTGAGGGACTAGCGGGGGGATACAATGAGCAGTTCTTC
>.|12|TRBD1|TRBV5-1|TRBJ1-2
CASSVDRDGYTF
TGCGCCAGCAGCGTAGACAGGGATGGCTACACCTTC
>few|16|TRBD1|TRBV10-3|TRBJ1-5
CAISEYTGGNDQPQHF
TGTGCCATCAGTGAGTATACAGGGGGTAACGATCAGCCCCAGCATTTT
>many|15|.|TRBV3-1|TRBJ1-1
CASSHPGAMNTEAFF
TGTGCCAGCAGCCATCCAGGGGCGATGAACACTGAAGCTTTCTTT
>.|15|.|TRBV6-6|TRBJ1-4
CASSPARRVNEKLFF
TGTGCCAGCAGCCCCGCTCGACGGGTTAATGAAAAACTGTTTTTT
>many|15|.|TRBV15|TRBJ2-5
CATSRDEGEQETQYF
TGTGCCACCAGCAGAGATGAAGGGGAGCAAGAGACCCAGTACTTC
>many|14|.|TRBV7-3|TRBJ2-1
CASSLGTLWDEQFF
TGTGCCAGCAGCTTAGGGACATTATGGGATGAGCAGTTCTTC
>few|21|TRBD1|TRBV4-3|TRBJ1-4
CASSQYITTGGRFTTNEKLFF
TGCGCCAGCAGCCAATACATAACTACAGGGGGCCGATTTACAACTAATGAAAAACTGTTTTTT
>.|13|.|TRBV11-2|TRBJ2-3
CASTPSRGDTQYF
TGTGCCAGCACCCCTAGTCGGGGAGATACGCAGTATTTT
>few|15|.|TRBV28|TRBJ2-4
CASSPRTAVGNIQYF
TGTGCCAGCAGTCCGAGGACAGCTGTCGGAAACATTCAGTACTTC
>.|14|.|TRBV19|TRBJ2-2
CASQPALVAGELFF
TGTGCCAGTCAGCCAGCTCTTGTCGCCGGGGAGCTGTTTTTT
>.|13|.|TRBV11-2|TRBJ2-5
CASSYTPGETQYF
TGTGCCAGCAGCTATACCCCCGGGGAGACCCAGTACTTC
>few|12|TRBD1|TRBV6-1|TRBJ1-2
CASSGQGPGYTF
TGTGCCAGCAGTGGACAGGGGCCTGGCTACACCTTC
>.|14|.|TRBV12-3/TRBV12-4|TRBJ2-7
CASSLSPHSYEQYF
TGTGCCAGCAGTTTATCGCCGCACTCCTACGAGCAGTACTTC
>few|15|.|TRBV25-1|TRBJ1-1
CASSASRDGGTEAFF
TGTGCCAGCAGTGCGAGCCGGGACGGAGGGACTGAAGCTTTCTTT
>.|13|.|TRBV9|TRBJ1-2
CASSRNTGHGYTF
TGTGCCAGCAGTCGTAACACAGGGCACGGCTACACCTTC
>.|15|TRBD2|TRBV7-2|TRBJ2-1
CASSLELAGQDEQFF
TGTGCCAGCAGCTTAGAACTAGCGGGACAGGATGAGCAGTTCTTC
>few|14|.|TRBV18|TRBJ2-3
CASSPRQGLGTQYF
TGTGCCAGCTCACCACGGCAGGGGCTAGGTACGCAGTATTTT
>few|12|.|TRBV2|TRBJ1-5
CASSGEISPQHF
TGTGCCAGCAGTGGAGAAATCAGCCCCCAGCATTTT
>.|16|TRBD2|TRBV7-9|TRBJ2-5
CASSDSPGTSGETQYF
TGTGCCAGCAGCGATTCCCCCGGGACTAGCGGGGAGACCCAGTACTTC
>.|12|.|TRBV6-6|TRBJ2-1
CASSYGLTEQFF
TGTGCCAGCAGTTATGGCCTAACCGAGCAGTTCTTC
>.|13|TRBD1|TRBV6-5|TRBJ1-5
CASSGQGGQPQHF
TGTGCCAGCAGTGGACAGGGCGGCCAGCCCCAGCATTTT
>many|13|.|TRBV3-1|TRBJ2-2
CASSQGEAGELFF
TGTGCCAGCAGCCAAGGGGAGGCCGGGGAGCTGTTTTTT
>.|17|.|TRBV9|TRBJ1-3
CASSSRDFAVSGNTIYF
TGTGCCAGCAGCTCCCGGGACTTCGCCGTCTCTGGAAACACCATATATTTT
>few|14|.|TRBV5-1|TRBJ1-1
CASKRAGAGGGAFF
TGCGCCAGTAAAAGGGCGGGGGCCGGTGGAGGAGCTTTCTTT
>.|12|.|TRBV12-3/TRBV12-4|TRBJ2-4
CASRWGINIQYF
TGTGCCAGCAGGTGGGGGATTAACATTCAGTACTTC
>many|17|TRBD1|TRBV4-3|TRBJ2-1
CASSHPTRQGGYNEQFF
TGCGCCAGCAGCCACCCCACCCGACAGGGGGGCTACAATGAGCAGTTCTTC
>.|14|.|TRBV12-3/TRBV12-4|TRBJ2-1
CASSCVLAGNEQFF
TGTGCCAGCAGCTGTGTCCTCGCGGGGAATGAGCAGTTCTTC
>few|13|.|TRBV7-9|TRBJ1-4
CASSLAHNEKLFF
TGTGCCAGCAGCTTAGCACACAATGAAAAACTGTTTTTT
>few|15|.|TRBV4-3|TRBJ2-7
CASSQDPQGRFEQYF
TGCGCCAGCAGCCAAGATCCCCAGGGAAGGTTCGAGCAGTACTTC